This T cell receptor beta chain comes out of a study of blood T cell repertoires in COVID-19. Original data processing: The authors estimated nucleated cell counts from reference gene primer amplification. TCRdb keeps only in-frame clones here, not all; method: immunoSEQ multiplex PCR. V and J calls and clone size come straight from that table; D and trimming were deduced from the DNA. The sample shows 130,000 to 150,000 clones, 88% of them seen only once. CDR3 length equals 17 residues. The junction had 10 bases not matched to a gene; V was cut back by 7 bases and J by 1 base. Germline lookup yields CDR1 MDHEN and CDR2 SYDVKM.

The V gene is TRBV28, the J gene TRBJ1-5, with 10 nucleotides matching TRBD1. The material sequenced was peripheral blood. This sequence originates from a man aged 65 to 79 with acute or convalescent COVID-19. For the CDR3, the DNA is TGTGCCAGCAACACTCCGGGACAGGGGACGAGCAATCAGCCCCAGCATTTT. Residues: CASNTPGQGTSNQPQHF.